This passage covers 18 T cell receptor beta chains from one sample sequenced in a study of blood T cell repertoires in COVID-19. TCRdb's table, derived via immunoSEQ multiplex PCR, lists solely in-frame clones and lacks some. The data show about 370,000 clones, with around 87% seen just once and 8% to 13% held by the top ten. The sequenced material came from peripheral blood. The source is a woman aged 25-40 years with COVID-19, enrolled during active disease.

The gene calls are TRBV7-9 and TRBJ2-2, with TRBD1 as a possible D gene (6 bases). Trimming removed 4 bases from V and 1 base from J, with 19 bases in between. The CDR3 totals 18 residues. Germline V gives CDR1 SEHNR, CDR2 FQNEAQ (reference sequence). The CDR3 sequence is CASSSLGKGHKNTGELFF. CDR3 DNA: TGTGCCAGCAGCTCCCTCGGGAAGGGACACAAGAACACCGGGGAGCTGTTTTTT.

The rearrangement joins TRBV10-3 to TRBJ2-1, with TRBD1 as a possible D gene (7 bases). Trimming shortened V by 8 bases and J by 6 bases, and 14 bases separated the two germline ends. The CDR3 has 13 residues. CDR1 is ENHRY and CDR2 is SYGVKD in the germline V gene. Here the CDR3 reads CAIGGGLPNEQFF. The CDR3 DNA reads TGTGCCATCGGAGGGGGCCTCCCCAATGAGCAGTTCTTC.

The genes are TRBV5-4 and TRBJ2-7; 9 bases are a match to TRBD1. CDR1 and CDR2 (germline): SGHNT, YYREEE (reference sequence). After removal of 5 bases from V and 5 bases from J, the junction contained 11 bases not matched to a gene. This CDR3 is built from 15 residues. The CDR3 sequence is CASRRPGQGANEQYF. As DNA, the CDR3 is TGTGCCAGCAGGCGCCCGGGACAGGGTGCCAACGAGCAGTACTTC.

This chain links TRBV15 with TRBJ1-2; perhaps TRBD1 as D (6 bases). CDR1 is LNHNV and CDR2 is YYDKDF in the germline V gene (reference sequence). This CDR3 has 16 amino acids. V lost 0 bases and J lost 4, with 15 bases in between. The CDR3 loop is CATSRDRVDSPYGYTF. In DNA form, the CDR3 reads TGTGCCACCAGCAGAGATAGGGTGGACAGCCCCTATGGCTACACCTTC.

In this sample, this clone turned up once. This chain links TRBV19 with TRBJ2-2; 7 nucleotides line up with TRBD1. Unmatched junction bases numbered 5, after V lost 3 bases and J lost 1 base. The CDR3 runs to 16 residues. Germline-derived CDR1 and CDR2 are LNHDA and SQIVND (reference sequence). The CDR3 DNA is TGTGCCAGTAGTATTTCAAGGGGGCGGAACACCGGGGAGCTGTTTTTT. Residues: CASSISRGRNTGELFF.

The rearrangement joins TRBV28 to TRBJ1-3; tentative D call: TRBD1 (6 bases). V was shortened by 6 bases and J by 4 bases, with 22 bases between the two germline ends. Germline V gene data show CDR1 as MDHEN and CDR2 as SYDVKM. The CDR3 length is 17 residues. The CDR3 reads CASSLYISGARGNTIYF. DNA of the CDR3: TGTGCCAGCAGCCTCTATATTTCAGGGGCCAGAGGAAACACCATATATTTT.

The chain couples TRBV6-6 to TRBJ2-2; 8 bases agree with TRBD2. This CDR3 has 15 residues. Germline V gene lookup returns CDR1 MNHNY and CDR2 SVGAGI (reference sequence). J lost 5 bases, V lost 5 bases, and 7 bases had no gene match. The CDR3 region has the DNA TGTGCCAGCAGTCCGACTAGCGAGAGGACCGGGGAGCTGTTTTTT. Encoded protein: CASSPTSERTGELFF.

The genes are TRBV4-3 and TRBJ2-2, with 7 positions matching TRBD2. V dropped 3 bases and J dropped 4; count of bases not matched to a gene: 5. Per the germline V gene, CDR1 is LGHNA and CDR2 is YSLEER. The CDR3 runs 15 residues. This CDR3 is CASSQYTGGTGELFF. CDR3 DNA: TGCGCCAGCAGCCAGTATACGGGAGGCACCGGGGAGCTGTTTTTT.

This clone has only a few counts. This sequence joins TRBV7-9 and TRBJ2-7; 10 bases are a match to TRBD2. The V and J ends lost 5 bases and 1 base, in that order; junction bases with no gene match: 8. The length of the CDR3 is 16 residues. The V gene's germline CDR1 is SEHNR and CDR2 FQNEAQ (reference sequence). This CDR3 reads CASSHQLAGLSYEQYF. As DNA, the CDR3 is TGTGCCAGCAGCCACCAACTAGCGGGATTATCCTACGAGCAGTACTTC.

J is TRBJ2-3 and V is TRBV7-2, with 13 bases matching TRBD2. The CDR3 runs to 19 residues. Looked up from germline, CDR1 is SGHTA and CDR2 is FQGNSA. After removal of 1 base from V and 8 bases from J, the junction contained 15 bases not matched to a gene. As DNA, the CDR3 is TGTGCCAGCAGCTTAGAGGTTGCCAGGACTAGCGGGAGTCGCGGTACGCAGTATTTT. Protein: CASSLEVARTSGSRGTQYF.

The V gene is TRBV5-1, the J gene TRBJ2-1, with a possible D match to TRBD2 (5 bases). The CDR3 covers 13 residues. Germline V gene data show CDR1 as SGHRS and CDR2 as YFSETQ. Between the trimmed V and J ends, which lost 4 bases and 8 bases, there was a span of 13 bases. The CDR3 region is CASSPAGGYEQFF. In DNA form, the CDR3 reads TGCGCCAGCAGCCCCGCTGGAGGCTATGAGCAGTTCTTC.

The CDR3 loop reads CASSEAPGEINYGYTF. CDR3 in DNA: TGTGCCAGCAGTGAAGCGCCCGGAGAGATTAACTATGGCTACACCTTC. The chain is built from TRBV6-1 and TRBJ1-2; D not resolved. CDR3 size: 16 residues. Germline V gene sequence: CDR1 MNHNS, CDR2 SASEGT. Trimming took off 0 bases at V and 1 base at J, with 12 bases between the two ends.

V usage is TRBV4-1 and J usage is TRBJ2-7; 7 bases are shared with TRBD2. J lost 1 base, V lost 0 bases, and 9 bases had no gene match. The CDR3 is made up of 17 amino acids. The germline gives CDR1 MGHRA, CDR2 YSYEKL. CDR3 coding DNA: TGCGCCAGCAGCCAAGATAGTATGGGGGGGTTATCCTACGAGCAGTACTTC. This translates into CASSQDSMGGLSYEQYF.

V and J are TRBV10-1 and TRBJ2-7, with TRBD2 matching over 14 bases. CDR3 length equals 17 residues. Trimming at V came to 2 bases and at J to 4 bases, leaving 7 bases not matched to a gene. CDR1 WNHNN and CDR2 SYGVQD come from the germline V gene (reference sequence). The CDR3 coding sequence is TGCGCCAGCAGTGAGAGACTAGCGGGAGGGCAAACTTACGAGCAGTACTTC. This sequence encodes CASSERLAGGQTYEQYF.

As concerns this clone: The junction departs from germline at one end; a sequencing error may be responsible. The rearrangement joins TRBV27 to TRBJ2-7, with TRBD1 matching 8 bases. This CDR3 has 12 residues. Germline-derived CDR1 and CDR2 are MNHEY and SMNVEV (reference sequence). In DNA, the CDR3 is TGTGCCAGCAGTTTCGACAGGGGCCCTCGCATTTTC. Translated, it gives CASSFDRGPRIF.

This chain uses TRBV29-1 with TRBJ1-1; possible D gene TRBD1, 5 bases. The CDR3 spans 15 residues. Germline loops: CDR1 SQVTM, CDR2 ANQGSEA. Trimming took off 7 bases at V and 1 base at J, with 19 bases between the two ends. The CDR3 spells CSGRPGYDPNTEAFF. The CDR3 nucleotides read TGCAGCGGACGCCCAGGGTACGACCCGAACACTGAAGCTTTCTTT.

A remark on this clone: Other nucleotide sequences from this sample produce the same CDR3. The DNA for the CDR3 is TGTGCCAGCTCACGGACTAGCGGCCAAGAGACCCAGTACTTC. Translated: CASSRTSGQETQYF. V gene TRBV18 combines with J gene TRBJ2-5; TRBD2 matches at 10 bases. Germline loops: CDR1 KGHSH, CDR2 LQKENI. The CDR3 spans 14 residues. The trim removed 4 bases at V and 1 base at J, leaving 0 bases unmatched.

As to this clone: Other DNA sequences within the sample encode an identical CDR3. The rearrangement links TRBV12-3 or TRBV12-4 to TRBJ2-3; D is unresolved. The CDR3 runs 12 residues. The ends were cut back, 4 bases at V and 3 bases at J, with 5 bases in the middle. CDR3 nucleotide sequence: TGTGCCAGCAGTTCCCTGACAGATACGCAGTATTTT. It specifies CASSSLTDTQYF.